The entry below describes one T cell receptor (beta chain). Using immunoSEQ multiplex PCR, the repertoire was profiled, and TCRdb retains in-frame clones only, with some absent. The sample lists hundreds of thousands of clones; 88% were seen once. The CDR3 is made up of 15 amino acids. The ends were cut back, 6 bases at V and 2 bases at J, with 14 bases in the middle. CDR1 MDHEN and CDR2 SYDVKM come from the germline V gene. The data are from a study of blood T cell repertoires in COVID-19. The specimen sequenced was peripheral blood. The TCR originated in a woman in her 70s with COVID-19, enrolled during active disease. J is TRBJ1-5 and V is TRBV28; D unresolved. Written as DNA, the CDR3 is TGTGCCAGCAGAACCCGAGGGAGCCGCAATCAGCCCCAGCATTTT. Amino acid sequence: CASRTRGSRNQPQHF.